A single sample is the source of the 15 T cell receptor beta chains below, sequenced in a study of human T cells and chemical hapten exposure. Each CDR3 protein gets one entry after TCRdb re-called the RACE reads with MiXCR. The profile shows about 190,000 distinct CDR3 sequences, around a quarter of them singletons. Time point meaning: patch test 3, about 24 weeks after DPC sensitization. Treatment: therapeutic diphenylcyclopropenone sensitization with weekly scalp DPC. The sample was whole blood, taken in connection with sensitization to the hapten diphenylcyclopropenone (DPC). The source is a woman aged 40 to 55 with alopecia areata. Some clones in this sample may be carry-over from other donors' samples.

This chain connects TRBV4-1 to TRBJ1-6; D not certain. Trimming shortened V by 0 bases and J by 4 bases, and 7 bases separated the two germline ends. This CDR3 has 15 residues. Germline V lookup: CDR1 MGHRA, CDR2 YSYEKL. CDR3 sequence: CASSQETAYNSPLHF. CDR3 DNA sequence: TGCGCCAGCAGCCAAGAAACAGCTTATAATTCACCCCTCCACTTT.

Ten or more counts support this clonotype. This chain joins TRBV7-2 and TRBJ2-7, with D possibly being TRBD2 (7 bases). Germline CDR1 SGHTA, CDR2 FQGNSA. Trimming stripped 1 base from V and 6 bases from J, with 13 bases between. CDR3 length: 14 amino acids. As DNA, the CDR3 is TGTGCCAGCAGCTTAGGCGGGGGCCCCTCCGAGCAGTACTTC. Translating it yields CASSLGGGPSEQYF.

The chain recombines TRBV5-1 with TRBJ2-7, with D perhaps assigned TRBD1 or TRBD2 (5 bases each). The V and J ends lost 6 bases and 1 base respectively, with 14 bases between them. Looked up from germline, CDR1 is SGHRS and CDR2 is YFSETQ. CDR3 length: 14 amino acids. Written as DNA, the CDR3 is TGCGCCAGCAATGGGGGATCCACTTCCTACGAGCAGTACTTC. It yields the protein CASNGGSTSYEQYF.

There are a few counts of this clonotype. The chain couples TRBV18 to TRBJ1-2; the match to TRBD1 covers 9 bases. CDR1 is KGHSH and CDR2 is LQKENI in the germline V gene. CDR3 length: 16 residues. Unmatched junction bases numbered 15, after V lost 5 bases and J lost 8 bases. CDR3 amino acids: CASSSAGTGSSVGYTF. DNA for the CDR3: TGTGCCAGCTCATCCGCCGGGACAGGGTCAAGTGTAGGCTACACCTTC.

This clonotype has a handful of counts. The rearrangement uses TRBV29-1 and TRBJ2-3; TRBD1 matches at 9 bases. Germline V gene data show CDR1 as SQVTM and CDR2 as ANQGSEA. The CDR3 is made up of 15 amino acids. The trim removed 4 bases at V and 3 bases at J, leaving 8 bases unmatched. CDR3 residues: CSVGYGQGLTDTQYF. CDR3 nucleotides: TGCAGCGTTGGGTACGGACAGGGGTTGACAGATACGCAGTATTTT.

This chain links TRBV28 with TRBJ2-7; D possibly corresponds to TRBD2 (5 bases). Trimming took 5 bases from V and 6 from J, leaving 20 bases between them. The CDR3 length is 15 residues. In germline, CDR1 is MDHEN, CDR2 SYDVKM. The CDR3 loop is CASSPPTLLGGEQYF. The CDR3 DNA is TGTGCCAGCAGTCCCCCCACTCTACTAGGCGGCGAGCAGTACTTC.

V gene TRBV30 combines with J gene TRBJ2-5, with D possibly matching TRBD2 (6 bases). V was pared by 3 bases and J by 5 bases, with 10 bases between. The CDR3 length is 12 residues. CDR1 and CDR2 (germline): GTSNPN, SVGIG (reference sequence). The CDR3 spells CAWRGSGETQYF. The CDR3 DNA is TGTGCCTGGAGGGGTAGCGGTGAGACCCAGTACTTC.

This chain joins TRBV6-7 and TRBJ2-7; 9 bases match TRBD2. TRBV6-7 is identified as an open reading frame with a role that is uncertain. The CDR3 is made up of 19 amino acids. V dropped 4 bases and J dropped 1; count of bases not matched to a gene: 17. Here the CDR3 DNA reads TGTGCCAGCAGTTTGCCTCTCGCGGGAGGGAGGACGTTTTCCTACGAGCAGTACTTC. Translated, it gives CASSLPLAGGRTFSYEQYF.

The CDR3 DNA is TGTGCCAGCAGTTTTGTGCTCACTGAAGCTTTCTTT. This encodes CASSFVLTEAFF. The rearrangement joins TRBV6-2 or TRBV6-3 to TRBJ1-1, with D unclear. Deletions cut 4 bases from V and 4 bases from J, with 7 bases between. The CDR3 consists of 12 residues. Germline CDR1 is MNHEY and CDR2 is SVGEGT.

V and J are TRBV20-1 and TRBJ2-1; D perhaps matches TRBD1 (7 bases). The CDR3 is 16 amino acids. Germline loops: CDR1 DFQATT, CDR2 SNEGSKA (reference sequence). The V and J ends lost 6 bases and 7 bases respectively, with 25 bases between them. The CDR3 coding sequence is TGCAGTGCAGGGGGCCCTAGTAAAGGGAGGTGGAATGAGCAGTTCTTC. Translation gives CSAGGPSKGRWNEQFF.

This clonotype was recorded many times. The chain uses TRBV5-6 and TRBJ2-1; TRBD2 matches at 8 bases. The CDR3 sequence is 15 residues long. CDR1 and CDR2 from the germline V gene are SGHDT and YYEEEE. V was clipped by 0 bases and J by 4 bases; unmatched bases: 3. CDR3 DNA sequence: TGTGCCAGCAGCTTGGCCCGGGGGGGGTACAATGAGCAGTTCTTC. Protein sequence: CASSLARGGYNEQFF.

This clonotype has only a few counts. J is TRBJ2-1 and V is TRBV29-1; 14 bases match TRBD2. Germline CDR1 is SQVTM and CDR2 is ANQGSEA. This CDR3 is built from 14 residues. V was clipped by 4 bases and J by 10 bases; unmatched bases: 6. Written as DNA, the CDR3 is TGCAGCGTTGCCCCGGGACTAGCGGGAGCAGAGCAGTTCTTC. It yields the protein CSVAPGLAGAEQFF.

This clonotype was observed a few times. This rearrangement joins TRBV7-2 to TRBJ2-1; TRBD2 matches at 8 bases. CDR3 length: 13 amino acids. The ends lost 6 bases at V and 8 bases at J; junction bases unmatched: 6. The germline V gene has CDR1 SGHTA and CDR2 FQGNSA. This CDR3 is CASRRGREDEQFF. The CDR3 nucleotides read TGTGCCAGCAGGAGAGGGCGGGAGGATGAGCAGTTCTTC. Using reference TRBV7-2 and TRBJ2-1 for the parts outside the CDR3, the full variable domain is GAGVSQSPSNKVTEKGKDVELRCDPISGHTALYWYRQSLGQGLEFLIYFQGNSAPDKSGLPSDRFSAERTGGSVSTLTIQRTQQEDSAVYLCASRRGREDEQFFGPGTRLTVL.

This clonotype was seen only a few times. This chain links TRBV3-1 with TRBJ1-1; 7 nucleotides align to TRBD1. V lost 1 base to trimming and J lost 10 bases; unmatched junction nucleotides: 9. Per the germline V gene, CDR1 is LGHDT and CDR2 is YNNKEL (reference sequence). The length of the CDR3 is 14 residues. The CDR3 DNA reads TGTGCCAGCAGCCAAGGCACAGGGGAGTCAGGAGCTTTCTTT. The encoded protein is CASSQGTGESGAFF.

This chain joins TRBV6-2 or TRBV6-3 and TRBJ2-3, with 7 bases aligning to TRBD1. CDR1 and CDR2 from the germline V gene are MNHEY and SVGEGT. CDR3 length: 18 amino acids. With 2 bases clipped from V and 1 base from J, the junction kept 12 bases outside the gene matches. The CDR3 DNA is TGTGCCAGCAGTTACCGGGCAGGGGGTTTAGAAGGCACAGATACGCAGTATTTT. Translating it yields CASSYRAGGLEGTDTQYF.